The T cell receptor beta chain under discussion was sequenced for a study of shared clonotypes between healthy human individuals. Study results and caveats: Memory subsets generally showed lower estimated richness than naive subsets. Around 5.3% of naive CD4 clonotypes were shared across a handful of donors.

CD45RA+ naive and CD45RA-negative memory subsets were separated from CD4+ cells. This table comes from immunoSEQ multiplex PCR, and its TCRdb copy is limited to in-frame clones, with some not included. The data contain millions of clones, roughly 93% of them seen just once; the ten biggest clones take up approximately 0.4%. Notes on this clone: The target antigen is unknown.

This clonotype originated in a man aged 18-30 years in good health. Some clones in this sample may be carry-over from other donors' samples. The sample was naive CD4+ T cells from PBMCs. Subset of the sample: CD45RA+ positively selected.

CDR3 amino acids: CASSSRTGGGNTYEQYF. CDR3 coding DNA: TGTGCCAGCAGCTCCCGGACAGGGGGAGGCAACACCTACGAGCAGTACTTC. This rearrangement joins TRBV7-8 to TRBJ2-7, with TRBD1 matching 10 bases. The V and J ends lost 4 bases and 2 bases, in that order; junction bases with no gene match: 11. Germline V gives CDR1 SGHVS, CDR2 FQNEAQ. There are 17 residues in the CDR3.